This entry is about one T cell receptor (beta chain). The antigen remains unidentified. This sample stems from a study of response to subunit inactivated influenza vaccine. Trimming removed 5 bases from V and 3 bases from J, with 10 bases in between. CDR3 length equals 14 residues. CDR1 is SEHNR and CDR2 is FQNEAQ in the germline V gene (reference sequence). TCRdb processed the RT-PCR reads anew with MiXCR; each CDR3 protein has one entry. The sample carries more than 700,000 distinct CDR3 sequences, approximately 22% recorded once. Overall study results and limits: With each seasonal influenza vaccination, the authors suggested, few new T cells are recruited.

The sequencing used PBMCs from blood, collected 5 days after vaccination. The sequence derives from a middle-aged man who received an inactivated influenza vaccine. The chain has TRBV7-9 and TRBJ2-2; D unclear. The CDR3 region has the DNA TGTGCCAGCAGCCTCCCAGCACACACCGGGGAGCTGTTTTTT. This encodes CASSLPAHTGELFF.